These 14 T cell receptor beta chains originate from one sample sequenced in a study of T-cell reconstitution after alpha-beta-depleted transplantation in children. Unique molecular identifiers were incorporated during preparation of the TCRbeta library. TCRdb reprocessed the PCR reads via MiXCR and lists one record per CDR3 protein. The sample consists of around 580,000 distinct CDR3 sequences, 20% to 30% of them appearing once. Sequenced here: PBMCs, sampled before TCRalphabeta/CD19-depleted stem cell transplant. Source of these receptors: a boy under three years old with Wiskott-Aldrich syndrome, due to receive a stem cell transplant.

V and J are TRBV5-1 and TRBJ1-3, with a tentative D call TRBD1 (6 bases). Deletions cut 0 bases from V and 4 bases from J, with 14 bases between. The CDR3 contains 16 residues. From germline, CDR1 is SGHRS and CDR2 YFSETQ. CDR3 region: CASSLAPGGNGNTIYF. For the CDR3, the DNA is TGCGCCAGCAGCTTGGCCCCCGGGGGCAACGGAAACACCATATATTTT.

This clonotype has just a few counts. The chain joins TRBV7-9 to TRBJ2-5, with TRBD1 matching 9 bases. This CDR3 has 16 residues. Losses at the gene ends were 7 bases for V and 5 bases for J; bases not matched to a gene: 14. Germline CDR1 is SEHNR and CDR2 is FQNEAQ (reference sequence). CDR3: CASTHPDRGPEETQYF. The CDR3 region has the DNA TGTGCCAGCACCCATCCGGACAGGGGTCCCGAGGAGACCCAGTACTTC.

The V call is TRBV28, the J call TRBJ2-1; 9 bases are shared with TRBD2. Germline-derived CDR1 and CDR2 are MDHEN and SYDVKM. J lost 6 bases, V lost 0 bases, and 6 bases had no gene match. This CDR3 contains 16 residues. For the CDR3, the DNA is TGTGCCAGCAGTTTATGGGCTAGCGGGAATAGCAATGAGCAGTTCTTC. Encoded protein: CASSLWASGNSNEQFF.

This clonotype was counted only a few times. The germline gene is not matched at one end of the junction; a read error may be the cause. V usage is TRBV30 and J usage is TRBJ2-5; TRBD1 matches at 7 bases. This CDR3 is 14 amino acids long. Germline V lookup: CDR1 GTSNPN, CDR2 SVGIG (reference sequence). CDR3 amino acids: CAWGLGQAQETQYF. CDR3 in DNA: TGTGCCTGGGGGCTCGGACAGGCCCAAGAGACTCAGTACTTC.

The gene calls are TRBV11-2 and TRBJ2-7; D is possibly TRBD2 (6 bases). CDR1 and CDR2 (germline): SGHAT, FQNNGV. CDR3 size: 18 residues. The V gene lost 2 bases and the J gene lost 2 bases, with 22 bases spanning the gap. This chain's CDR3 is CASSLKRSDGGIPYEQYF. The DNA for the CDR3 is TGTGCCAGCAGCTTAAAAAGATCCGACGGCGGGATCCCCTACGAGCAGTACTTC.

In its sample, this clonotype was seen a few times. This chain joins TRBV2 and TRBJ2-1; 9 bases map to TRBD2. CDR3 length equals 14 residues. CDR1 SNHLY and CDR2 FYNNEI come from the germline V gene. V was pared by 5 bases and J by 8 bases, with 7 bases of the junction left unmatched. The CDR3 DNA reads as TGTGCCAGCAGTTCCTTAGCGGGAGCTGATGAGCAGTTCTTC. Residues: CASSSLAGADEQFF.

This clonotype was seen a handful of times. This chain links TRBV28 with TRBJ2-2; D is unresolved. The CDR3 covers 14 residues. Trimming pared 5 bases from V and 0 bases from J, leaving 7 bases between. Germline lookup yields CDR1 MDHEN and CDR2 SYDVKM. The CDR3 loop is CASSAYPNTGELFF. CDR3 sequence (DNA): TGTGCCAGCAGTGCATACCCGAACACCGGGGAGCTGTTTTTT.

In its sample, this clonotype was seen a few times. The gene calls are TRBV4-1 and TRBJ1-5; TRBD1 matches 7 bases. The V and J ends lost 2 bases and 5 bases, in that order; junction bases with no gene match: 6. Germline V gene lookup returns CDR1 MGHRA and CDR2 YSYEKL. This CDR3 spans 15 amino acids. This CDR3 is CASSQPDREYQPQHF. CDR3 sequence (DNA): TGCGCCAGCAGCCAACCCGACAGGGAATATCAGCCCCAGCATTTT.

This rearrangement joins TRBV20-1 to TRBJ2-5; 11 nucleotides agree with TRBD2. This CDR3 comprises 15 residues. The V gene's germline CDR1 is DFQATT and CDR2 SNEGSKA (reference sequence). J gave up 5 bases and V 4 bases, and 9 bases lay outside the gene matches. The DNA for the CDR3 is TGCAGTGCTAAGATAGCGGGAGGGATGAGGGAGACCCAGTACTTC. Protein sequence: CSAKIAGGMRETQYF.

In its sample, this clonotype was seen many times. V usage is TRBV7-9 and J usage is TRBJ2-7; no clear D gene. V lost 3 bases, J lost 6 bases, and 9 bases lay in between. This CDR3 contains 12 residues. CDR1 SEHNR and CDR2 FQNEAQ come from the germline V gene (reference sequence). The CDR3 protein is CASSFGRSEQYF. In DNA form, the CDR3 reads TGTGCCAGCAGCTTCGGTAGAAGCGAGCAGTACTTC. Combining the CDR3 with reference TRBV7-9 and TRBJ2-7 gives the whole variable domain DTGVSQNPRHKITKRGQNVTFRCDPISEHNRLYWYRQTLGQGPEFLTYFQNEAQLEKSRLLSDRFSAERPKGSFSTLEIQRTEQGDSAMYLCASSFGRSEQYFGPGTRLTVT.

This clonotype showed up just a few times. The chain is built from TRBV5-1 and TRBJ2-3; the D is unclear. Between the trimmed V and J ends, which lost 0 bases and 7 bases, there was a span of 12 bases. Germline V gives CDR1 SGHRS, CDR2 YFSETQ. The CDR3 consists of 14 residues. CDR3 residues: CASSLAGVGNTQYF. CDR3 in DNA: TGCGCCAGCAGCTTGGCAGGAGTTGGGAATACGCAGTATTTT.

This chain uses TRBV12-3 or TRBV12-4 with TRBJ2-1, with D maybe TRBD2 (6 bases). V was shortened by 7 bases and J by 4 bases, with 17 bases between the two germline ends. The CDR3 loop spans 15 amino acids. The CDR3 DNA reads as TGTGCCAGCATCACTAGCCTTGCGGGTTACAATGAGCAGTTCTTC. Translating it yields CASITSLAGYNEQFF.

This clonotype has just a few counts. The chain carries TRBV10-3 and TRBJ2-3; the D is unclear. This CDR3 spans 13 amino acids. V was shortened by 2 bases and J by 2 bases, with 5 bases between the two germline ends. CDR1 and CDR2 (germline): ENHRY, SYGVKD. The CDR3 nucleotides read TGTGCCATCAGTGAGCCTTCCACAGATACGCAGTATTTT. Its translation: CAISEPSTDTQYF.

The genes are TRBV28 and TRBJ1-5, with a possible D match to TRBD1 (6 bases). The germline V and J ends were trimmed by 6 bases and 4 bases, with 13 bases remaining between them. The CDR3 is made up of 14 amino acids. Germline V gene lookup returns CDR1 MDHEN and CDR2 SYDVKM. CDR3 DNA: TGTGCCAGCAGGTCAGGGGCGAAAAATCAGCCCCAGCATTTT. Translated, it gives CASRSGAKNQPQHF.